These 8 T cell receptor beta chains share one sample of origin, sequenced in a study of CXCR3-negative and CXCR3-positive naive CD8 T cells. TRB cDNA was prepared as libraries by UMI-labeled 5' RACE. TCRdb re-called the 5' RACE reads; one entry per CDR3 protein, DNA not given. The repertoire table contains tens of thousands of distinct CDR3 sequences. The source material was memory CD8+ T cells from blood. The receptors were sampled from a human donor in good health. Some clones in this sample may be carry-over from other donors' samples.

The chain carries TRBV7-8 and TRBJ2-5; no DNA is available, so the TRBD2 call from TCRdb remains unchecked. Germline V gene sequence: CDR1 SGHVS, CDR2 FQNEAQ. The CDR3 contains 16 residues. CDR3 protein: CASSHGLALAQETQYF. Combining the CDR3 with reference TRBV7-8 and TRBJ2-5 gives the whole variable domain GAGVSQSPRYKVAKRGQDVALRCDPISGHVSLFWYQQALGQGPEFLTYFQNEAQLDKSGLPSDRFFAERPEGSVSTLKIQRTQQEDSAVYLCASSHGLALAQETQYFGPGTRLLVL.

The chain is built from TRBV10-3 and TRBJ2-1; absent DNA, TCRdb's TRBD1 call cannot be checked. The CDR3 is 17 amino acids. CDR1 and CDR2 from the germline V gene are ENHRY and SYGVKD. The CDR3: CAISDPERGGRMDEQFF.

The V call is TRBV29-1, the J call TRBJ1-1; TCRdb reports TRBD1, a call that lacks DNA to check it against. CDR3 length: 12 amino acids. Germline V lookup: CDR1 SQVTM, CDR2 ANQGSEA. The CDR3 loop is CSVLQGNTEAFF. Combining the CDR3 with reference TRBV29-1 and TRBJ1-1 gives the whole variable domain SAVISQKPSRDICQRGTSLTIQCQVDSQVTMMFWYRQQPGQSLTLIATANQGSEATYESGFVIDKFPISRPNLTFSTLTVSNMSPEDSSIYLCSVLQGNTEAFFGQGTRLTVV.

V gene TRBV5-1 combines with J gene TRBJ2-2; the D gene TCRdb calls, TRBD1, cannot be checked with no DNA. Germline-derived CDR1 and CDR2 are SGHRS and YFSETQ. CDR3 length equals 16 residues. CDR3 amino acids: CASSLNGTENTGELFF.

The chain joins TRBV7-9 to TRBJ2-7; the TRBD2 assignment by TCRdb is unverifiable without DNA. The germline V gene has CDR1 SEHNR and CDR2 FQNEAQ (reference sequence). This CDR3 comprises 14 residues. The CDR3 loop reads CASSLTSGPYEQYF.

The genes are TRBV12-3 or TRBV12-4 and TRBJ1-1; TCRdb's assignment of TRBD1 cannot be checked, as there is no DNA. The CDR3 totals 15 residues. CDR3 sequence: CASSLPGWSDTEAFF.

The chain has TRBV20-1 and TRBJ2-3; TCRdb gives TRBD2 as the D gene, but with no DNA this cannot be confirmed. The CDR3 runs to 15 residues. CDR1 and CDR2 from the germline V gene are DFQATT and SNEGSKA (reference sequence). CDR3: CSAHSGRWVTDTQYF.

The chain recombines TRBV29-1 with TRBJ2-3; the D call from TCRdb, TRBD2, cannot be confirmed without DNA. Germline CDR1 SQVTM, CDR2 ANQGSEA. The CDR3 is made up of 14 amino acids. CDR3: CSVIAGESTDTQYF.